A single sample gave rise to the 17 T cell receptor beta chains below, sequenced in a study of T cell responses to AZD1222 COVID-19 vaccine. Clones were read by immunoSEQ multiplex PCR, and TCRdb kept only the in-frame ones, dropping some. The repertoire includes 100,000 to 120,000 clones, around 83% of them detected once, and 3% to 3.5% sits in the top ten. Specimen: peripheral blood, collected on day 0 of AZD1222 vaccination. All receptors derive from an adult in good health.

V is TRBV4-1 and J is TRBJ1-2; tentative D call: TRBD1 (5 bases). Germline lookup yields CDR1 MGHRA and CDR2 YSYEKL. The CDR3 loop spans 12 amino acids. V shed 3 bases and J shed 8 bases, with 10 bases lying between them. The CDR3 DNA is TGCGCCAGCAGCCAGGCAGGGTACGGCTACACCTTC. It yields the protein CASSQAGYGYTF.

The chain couples TRBV4-1 to TRBJ2-3; TRBD2 might be the D (5 bases). V was shortened by 8 bases and J by 4 bases, with 19 bases between the two germline ends. CDR1 MGHRA and CDR2 YSYEKL come from the germline V gene. The CDR3 extends over 15 amino acids. CDR3 residues: CASRRAGYGADTQYF. The CDR3 DNA reads as TGCGCCAGCCGGCGGGCAGGTTATGGCGCAGATACGCAGTATTTT.

The genes are TRBV29-1 and TRBJ2-3; 7 bases are shared with TRBD1. Losses at the gene ends were 4 bases for V and 4 bases for J; bases not matched to a gene: 5. CDR1 is SQVTM, CDR2 ANQGSEA, per germline. There are 13 residues in the CDR3. The CDR3, as DNA: TGCAGCGTTGCCCGACAGGGAGCAGATACGCAGTATTTT. Translating it yields CSVARQGADTQYF.

V gene TRBV6-5 combines with J gene TRBJ1-6, with D possibly being TRBD1 (5 bases). V lost 6 bases and J lost 9, with 18 bases in between. This CDR3 region has 15 residues. The germline CDR1 and CDR2 sequences are MNHEY and SVGAGI. The CDR3, as DNA: TGTGCCAGCAGACCCCCGGGACGGCAGATTTCACCCCTCCACTTT. This translates into CASRPPGRQISPLHF.

The chain employs TRBV21-1 and TRBJ1-1; the listed D gene, TRBD1, was not tested against the DNA. TRBV21-1 is a listed pseudogene. CDR3 length: 18 residues. The DNA for the CDR3 is TGTGCCAGCAGCAAAGCGGGTTGGATAGGGGTAGGGAACACTGAAGCTTTCTTT. Protein product: CASSKAGWIGVGNTEAFF.

This clone was observed a single time. The chain uses TRBV7-6 and TRBJ1-1, with 7 positions matching TRBD1. V dropped 5 bases and J dropped 1; count of bases not matched to a gene: 10. Germline V lookup: CDR1 SGHVS, CDR2 FNYEAQ. The CDR3 runs 16 residues. This chain's CDR3 is CASSPAYRGWNTEAFF. The CDR3 region has the DNA TGTGCCAGCAGCCCGGCCTACAGGGGCTGGAACACTGAAGCTTTCTTT.

The chain combines TRBV4-3 with TRBJ1-2; D call uncertain. Looked up from germline, CDR1 is LGHNA and CDR2 is YSLEER. CDR3 length: 14 amino acids. V lost 0 bases and J lost 2, with 7 bases in between. CDR3 DNA sequence: TGCGCCAGCAGCCAAGAACTAGGAAACTATGGCTACACCTTC. This gives the protein CASSQELGNYGYTF.

The chain employs TRBV25-1 and TRBJ1-3; TRBD1 aligns across 7 bases. CDR1 and CDR2 (germline): MGHDK, SYGVNS. This CDR3 contains 14 residues. Trimming at V came to 6 bases and at J to 4 bases, leaving 6 bases not matched to a gene. The CDR3 sequence is CASSFGTVGNTIYF. For the CDR3, the DNA is TGTGCCAGCAGCTTCGGGACAGTAGGAAACACCATATATTTT.

The table lists this clone with a count of one. The rearrangement joins TRBV7-5 to TRBJ2-1; the D call of TRBD2 is as the table states it, not checked on the DNA. TRBV7-5 is a pseudogene. CDR3 length equals 14 residues. This CDR3 is CVRSLSWTCNEQFF. The CDR3, as DNA: TGTGTCAGAAGCTTGTCCTGGACTTGCAATGAGCAGTTCTTC.

The chain uses TRBV7-3 and TRBJ1-2, with D possibly matching TRBD1 (5 bases). The CDR3 is 15 amino acids. Germline V gene data show CDR1 as SGHTA and CDR2 as FQGTGA. V lost 2 bases to trimming and J lost 4 bases, with 14 bases between them. The CDR3 DNA sequence: TGTGCCAGCAGCTTAGACGCCAGGGCTTCCTATGGCTACACCTTC. This codes for CASSLDARASYGYTF.

A few counts support this clone. This chain uses TRBV6-5 with TRBJ1-5, with D unclear. Trimming removed 4 bases from V and 4 bases from J, with 5 bases in between. This CDR3 has 12 residues. Germline-derived CDR1 and CDR2 are MNHEY and SVGAGI. The CDR3 nucleotides are TGTGCCAGCAGTTTCCTAAATCAGCCCCAGCATTTT. It is translated as CASSFLNQPQHF.

V is TRBV11-3 and J is TRBJ2-1, with a tentative D call TRBD1 (5 bases). Trimming shortened V by 3 bases and J by 0 bases, and 9 bases separated the two germline ends. The CDR3 sequence is 15 residues long. Germline assignment: CDR1 SGHNT and CDR2 YENEEA. CDR3: CASSFRQGSYNEQFF. CDR3 DNA sequence: TGTGCCAGCAGCTTCAGGCAGGGCTCCTACAATGAGCAGTTCTTC.

This clone was counted a single time. The rearrangement joins TRBV7-9 to TRBJ2-7; 8 positions agree with TRBD1. Germline V CDR1 and CDR2: SEHNR, FQNEAQ (reference sequence). This CDR3 is built from 18 residues. Trimming removed 5 bases from V and 0 bases from J; junction bases left unmatched: 15. DNA for the CDR3: TGTGCCAGCAGCCAACTTGGGACAGGAAAAACCCCCTCCTACGAGCAGTACTTC. Protein product: CASSQLGTGKTPSYEQYF.

Remarks on this clone: Different DNA sequences within this sample yield the same CDR3. This chain joins TRBV11-3 and TRBJ1-1, with D perhaps matching TRBD1 (5 bases). The CDR3 is 14 residues long. The germline gives CDR1 SGHNT, CDR2 YENEEA. Trimming removed 2 bases from V and 1 base from J, with 8 bases in between. CDR3 residues: CASSLSGGNTEAFF. The CDR3 region has the DNA TGTGCCAGCAGCTTATCGGGGGGGAACACTGAAGCTTTCTTT.

V gene TRBV4-1 combines with J gene TRBJ2-5, with 15 bases matching TRBD2. CDR3 size: 21 residues. Germline V gives CDR1 MGHRA, CDR2 YSYEKL. The trim removed 0 bases at V and 5 bases at J, leaving 16 bases unmatched. The CDR3 DNA follows: TGCGCCAGCAGCCAAGATCCTCCGAGAGGACTAGCGGGGGGGCCAGGGGAGACCCAGTACTTC. Amino acid sequence: CASSQDPPRGLAGGPGETQYF.

The CDR3 reads CASSFGRGQRIQPQHF. In nucleotides, the CDR3 is TGTGCCAGCAGTTTCGGTCGGGGACAGAGGATTCAGCCCCAGCATTTT. This rearrangement joins TRBV6-5 to TRBJ1-5; 7 positions match TRBD1. The germline gives CDR1 MNHEY, CDR2 SVGAGI. The trim removed 4 bases at V and 6 bases at J, leaving 12 bases unmatched. The CDR3 covers 16 residues.

The rearrangement links TRBV9 to TRBJ2-2; 10 nucleotides line up with TRBD1. V was pared by 5 bases and J by 3 bases, with 1 base of the junction left unmatched. The CDR3 runs to 14 residues. In germline, CDR1 is SGDLS, CDR2 YYNGEE. This CDR3 reads CASRTGGDTGELFF. CDR3 nucleotides: TGTGCCAGCAGGACAGGGGGCGACACCGGGGAGCTGTTTTTT.